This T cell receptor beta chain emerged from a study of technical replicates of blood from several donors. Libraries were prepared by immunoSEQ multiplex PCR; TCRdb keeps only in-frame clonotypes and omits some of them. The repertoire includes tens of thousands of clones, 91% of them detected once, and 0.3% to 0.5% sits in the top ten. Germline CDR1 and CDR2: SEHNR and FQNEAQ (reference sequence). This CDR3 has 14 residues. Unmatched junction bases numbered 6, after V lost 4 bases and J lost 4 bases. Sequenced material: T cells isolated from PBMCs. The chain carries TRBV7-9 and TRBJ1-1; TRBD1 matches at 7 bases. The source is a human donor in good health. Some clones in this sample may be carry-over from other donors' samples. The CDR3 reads CASSSTGEVTEAFF. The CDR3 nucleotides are TGTGCCAGCAGCTCCACAGGGGAAGTCACTGAAGCTTTCTTT.